A selection of T cell receptor beta chains follows, all from one sample in a study of blood T cell repertoires in COVID-19. The data were produced by immunoSEQ multiplex PCR, yet TCRdb's version contains in-frame clones alone and is incomplete. The repertoire holds some 66,000 clones, with roughly 86% as singletons. The sequencing sample was made of peripheral blood. These receptors all come from a man aged 50-59 years with active COVID-19. Each CDR3 is given with its conserved first and last residue. Clone size is not always given. Where it is, it says once, few, many or a class for expanded clones.

clone_size j_call v_call cdr3_aa
NA TRBJ2-2 TRBV11-2 CASSLGYRGGHTGELFF
NA TRBJ2-1 TRBV12-5 CASGRAGVEQFF
NA TRBJ2-3 TRBV7-2 CASSFQAGGGTDTQYF
NA TRBJ1-5 TRBV4-1 CASSQGRGNNQPQHF
NA TRBJ2-6 TRBV30 CAWGGGANVLTF
NA TRBJ2-2 TRBV7-9 CASSFQLAGALHTGELFF
once TRBJ2-3 TRBV3-1/TRBV3-2 CASSLGQAGGNTQYF
few TRBJ1-1 TRBV29-1 CSVDPGTGNTEAFF
NA TRBJ1-5 TRBV2 CASHKTGIQPQHF
NA TRBJ1-1 TRBV5-1 CASSLAQTNTEAFF
NA TRBJ2-3 TRBV11-3 CASSLSRDTQYF
NA TRBJ2-2 TRBV14 CASSRDRYTGELFF
NA TRBJ1-2 TRBV14 CASSQGEGYGYTF
NA TRBJ2-1 TRBV5-4 CASSLSGTGAYNEQFF
NA TRBJ2-7 TRBV6-6 CASSYVTGARQYF
NA TRBJ1-1 TRBV29-1 CSVVRDTEAFF
NA TRBJ2-3 TRBV11-2 CASSLVFSDTQYF
NA TRBJ2-2 TRBV9 CASSVAGGGAGELFF